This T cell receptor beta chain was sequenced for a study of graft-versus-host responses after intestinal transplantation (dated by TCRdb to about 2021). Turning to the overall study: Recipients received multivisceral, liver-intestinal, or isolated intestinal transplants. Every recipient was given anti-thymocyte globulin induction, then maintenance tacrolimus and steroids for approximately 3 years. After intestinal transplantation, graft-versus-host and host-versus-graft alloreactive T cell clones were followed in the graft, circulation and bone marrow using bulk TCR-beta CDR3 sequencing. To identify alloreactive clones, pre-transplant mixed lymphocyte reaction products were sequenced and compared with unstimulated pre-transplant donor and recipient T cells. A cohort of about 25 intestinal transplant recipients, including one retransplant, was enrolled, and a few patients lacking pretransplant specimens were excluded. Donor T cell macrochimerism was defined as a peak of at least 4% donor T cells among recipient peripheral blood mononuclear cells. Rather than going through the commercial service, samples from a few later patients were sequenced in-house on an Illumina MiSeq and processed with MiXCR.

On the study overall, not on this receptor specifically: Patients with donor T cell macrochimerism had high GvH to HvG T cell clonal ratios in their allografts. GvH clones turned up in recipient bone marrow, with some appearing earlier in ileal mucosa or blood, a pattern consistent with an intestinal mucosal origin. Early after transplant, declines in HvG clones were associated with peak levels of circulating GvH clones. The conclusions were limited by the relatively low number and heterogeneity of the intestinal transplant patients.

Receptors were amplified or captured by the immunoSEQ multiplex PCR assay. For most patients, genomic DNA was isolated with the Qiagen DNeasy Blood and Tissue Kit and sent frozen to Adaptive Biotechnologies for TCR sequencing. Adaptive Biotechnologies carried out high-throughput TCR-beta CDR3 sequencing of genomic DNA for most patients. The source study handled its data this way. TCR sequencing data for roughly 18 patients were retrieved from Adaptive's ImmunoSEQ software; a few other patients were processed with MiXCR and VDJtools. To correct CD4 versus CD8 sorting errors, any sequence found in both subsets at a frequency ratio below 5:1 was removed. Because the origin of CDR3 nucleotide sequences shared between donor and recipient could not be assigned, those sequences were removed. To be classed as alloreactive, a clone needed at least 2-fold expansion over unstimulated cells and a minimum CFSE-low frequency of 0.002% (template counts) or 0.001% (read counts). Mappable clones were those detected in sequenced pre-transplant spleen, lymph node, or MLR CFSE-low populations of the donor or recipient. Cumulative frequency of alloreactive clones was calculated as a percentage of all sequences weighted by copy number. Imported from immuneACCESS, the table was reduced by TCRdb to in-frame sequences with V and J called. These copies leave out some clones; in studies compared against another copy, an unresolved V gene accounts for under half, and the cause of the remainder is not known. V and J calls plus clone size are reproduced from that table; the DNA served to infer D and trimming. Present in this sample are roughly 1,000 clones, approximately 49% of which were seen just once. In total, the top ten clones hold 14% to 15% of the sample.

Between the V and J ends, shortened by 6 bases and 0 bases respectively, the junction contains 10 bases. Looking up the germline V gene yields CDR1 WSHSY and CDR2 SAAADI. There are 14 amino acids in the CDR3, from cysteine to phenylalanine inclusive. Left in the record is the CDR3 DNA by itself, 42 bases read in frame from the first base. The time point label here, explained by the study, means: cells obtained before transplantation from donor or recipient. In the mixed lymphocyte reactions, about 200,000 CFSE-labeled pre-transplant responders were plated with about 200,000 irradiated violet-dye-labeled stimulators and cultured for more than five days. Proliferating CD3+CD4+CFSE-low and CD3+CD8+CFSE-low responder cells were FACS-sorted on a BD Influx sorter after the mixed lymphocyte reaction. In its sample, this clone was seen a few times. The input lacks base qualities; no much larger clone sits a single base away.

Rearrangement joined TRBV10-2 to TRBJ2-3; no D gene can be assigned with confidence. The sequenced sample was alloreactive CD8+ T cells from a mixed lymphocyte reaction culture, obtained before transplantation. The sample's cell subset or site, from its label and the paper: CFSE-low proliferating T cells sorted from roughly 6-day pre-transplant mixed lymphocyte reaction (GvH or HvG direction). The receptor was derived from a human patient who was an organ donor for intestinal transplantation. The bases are TGCGCCAGCAGAGACCCAAGAAGCACAGATACGCAGTATTTT. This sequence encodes CASRDPRSTDTQYF.